This is a list of T cell receptor beta chains from one sample in a study of blood T cell repertoires in COVID-19. Method: immunoSEQ multiplex PCR; TCRdb's copy keeps in-frame clones and lacks some. The profile covers 450,000 to 500,000 clones, with approximately 85% appearing a single time and 3% to 3.5% taken by the ten largest. The sample consisted of peripheral blood. These receptors were obtained from a human donor in a cohort sampled during active COVID-19. The CDR3 runs from the conserved cysteine through the conserved F or W. D genes are given only for firm matches. Clone size, where shown, is once, few, many, or a class for clones that have expanded.

>.|TRBD1|TRBV13|TRBJ2-3
TGTGCCAGCAGCCTAAAACCCGGACAGGGTAGAGCTAGCACAGATACGCAGTATTTT
CASSLKPGQGRASTDTQYF
>.|TRBD1|TRBV30|TRBJ1-6
TGTGCCTGGAGCCCCGGACAGGCGGGCTCACCCCTCCACTTT
CAWSPGQAGSPLHF
>.|TRBD1|TRBV19|TRBJ1-2
TGTGCCAGTAGCAAGGACAGGGTTAATGGCTACACCTTC
CASSKDRVNGYTF
>.|.|TRBV21-1|TRBJ1-1
TGTGCCAGCAGCAGTTGGACAGGGATGAACACTGAAGCTTTCTTT
CASSSWTGMNTEAFF
>.|.|TRBV5-1|TRBJ2-1
TGCGCCAGCAGCTTGGGGCAGTCAAATCGCAATGAGCAGTTCTTC
CASSLGQSNRNEQFF
>.|.|TRBV19|TRBJ1-5
TGTGCCAGTAGCCCAGTAACAGGAGCCGTCATCAATCAGCCCCAGCATTTT
CASSPVTGAVINQPQHF
>.|TRBD1|TRBV5-1|TRBJ2-2
TGCGCCAGCAGCTTGGCAATTGGACAGGGGGCGAGCGGGGAGCTGTTTTTT
CASSLAIGQGASGELFF
>.|.|TRBV29-1|TRBJ1-2
TGCAGCGTTGCCCCCTTCTATGGCTACACCTTC
CSVAPFYGYTF
>.|.|TRBV6-1|TRBJ1-1
TGTGCCAGCAGTGAAGCGCCGGGTCCGGGTACTGAAGCTTTCTTT
CASSEAPGPGTEAFF
>.|TRBD1|TRBV9|TRBJ2-7
TGTGCCAGCAGCCCGGGACAGGGGCTCTACGAGCAGTACTTC
CASSPGQGLYEQYF
>.|.|TRBV30|TRBJ2-5
TGTGCCTGGAACAGGGTTGAAGAGACCCAGTACTTC
CAWNRVEETQYF
>.|.|TRBV29-1|TRBJ1-2
TGCAGCGTTGAATACAGTAACTATGGCTACACCTTC
CSVEYSNYGYTF
>.|.|TRBV3-1/TRBV3-2|TRBJ2-6
TGTGCCAGCAGCCAATACCACCTACAGGGAGTCCTGACTTTC
CASSQYHLQGVLTF
>.|TRBD2|TRBV9|TRBJ2-7
TGTGCCAGCAGCAAGGCCGGGACTAGTAGTTACGAGCAGTACTTC
CASSKAGTSSYEQYF
>.|TRBD1|TRBV28|TRBJ1-2
TGTGCCAGCACCCCGGGGCAGGGGGGATCTTTTAACTATGGCTACACCTTC
CASTPGQGGSFNYGYTF
>once|.|TRBV6-1|TRBJ1-2
TGTGCCAGCAGTGAACTACAGGACATCGGAGGCTACACCTTC
CASSELQDIGGYTF
>.|.|TRBV5-1|TRBJ2-3
TGCGCCAGCCGCCGGGGTCCCCGTGGAGATACGCAGTATTTT
CASRRGPRGDTQYF
>.|.|TRBV29-1|TRBJ2-7
TGCAGCGTTGTACACACACCCTACGTGGGGAGTCTCATAAGCGGGCGGGACTCCTACGAGCAGTACTTC
CSVVHTPYVGSLISGRDSYEQYF
>.|.|TRBV7-2|TRBJ1-1
TGTGCCAGCAGCTTTTCGGGACTTCCGAACACTGAAGCTTTCTTT
CASSFSGLPNTEAFF
>.|.|TRBV6-5|TRBJ1-1
TGTGCCAGCAGCCAAACAGGGAAGGCTGAAGCTTTCTTT
CASSQTGKAEAFF
>.|.|TRBV12-2|TRBJ1-3
TGTGCAAGTCACTTATACGGCAGGGGAAACACCATATATTTT
CASHLYGRGNTIYF
>.|.|TRBV5-3|TRBJ2-3
TGTGCCAGGTCTGAGGGGGAGCGTACAGATACGCAGTATTTT
CARSEGERTDTQYF
>once|TRBD1|TRBV30|TRBJ2-1
TGTGCCTGGAGTCGGGACAGGGGCTGGGATGAGCAGTTCTTC
CAWSRDRGWDEQFF
>.|.|TRBV11-2|TRBJ2-7
TGTGCCAGCAGCTTAGTTATCCGGACAAAGAACGAGCAGTACTTC
CASSLVIRTKNEQYF
>.|TRBD2|TRBV27|TRBJ2-7
TGTGCCAGCAGTTTATATGGGGGGACTAGTAGCTACGAGCAGTACTTC
CASSLYGGTSSYEQYF
>once|TRBD1|TRBV5-4|TRBJ2-7
TGTGCCAGCAGCTTGCCCCCTGGACAGGTCTCCTACGAGCAGTACTTC
CASSLPPGQVSYEQYF
>.|TRBD1|TRBV29-1|TRBJ2-7
TGCAGCGTTGAAGATCGGAGGACAGGGACCTACGAGCAGTACTTC
CSVEDRRTGTYEQYF
>.|.|TRBV6-2/TRBV6-3|TRBJ1-1
TGTGCCAGCAGTCTACAGGAGGGTATGGGTTCGGCTTTCTTT
CASSLQEGMGSAFF
>.|.|TRBV30|TRBJ1-3
TGTGCCTGGAGTGTGGGAGCATCTGGAAACACCATATATTTT
CAWSVGASGNTIYF
>.|TRBD2|TRBV6-1|TRBJ2-2
TGTGCCAGCAGTGGTGAGGGACTAGCGGGAACCGGGGAGCTGTTTTTT
CASSGEGLAGTGELFF
>.|.|TRBV28|TRBJ1-2
TGTGCCAGCAGTTCCGCGGGGGTAGACTATGGCTACACCTTC
CASSSAGVDYGYTF
>.|TRBD1|TRBV18|TRBJ1-1
TGTGCCAGCTCCAGGGGGAGAGCAGCCACTGAAGCTTTCTTT
CASSRGRAATEAFF
>.|.|TRBV5-1|TRBJ1-2
TGCGCCAGCAGCTTGGGTCCGGGTACCCTTAACTATGGCTACACCTTC
CASSLGPGTLNYGYTF
>.|.|TRBV19|TRBJ1-2
TGTGCCAGTAGCGACACAAACTATGGCTACACCTTC
CASSDTNYGYTF
>once|.|TRBV19|TRBJ1-2
TGTGCCAGTAATACGCGGAACTATGGCTACACCTTC
CASNTRNYGYTF
>.|.|TRBV29-1|TRBJ1-2
TGCAGCGTTGAAGATGGCCGGGGGGCATGGGGCTACACCTTC
CSVEDGRGAWGYTF
>many|.|TRBV24-1|TRBJ2-1
TGTGCCACCAGTGATTTGGGGCAGCCTAATGAGCAGTTCTTC
CATSDLGQPNEQFF
>.|TRBD2|TRBV9|TRBJ2-5
TGTGCCAGCAGCGTAGAGGCGGGACTAGCGGGAGGACAGACCCAGTACTTC
CASSVEAGLAGGQTQYF
>.|TRBD1|TRBV7-6|TRBJ1-2
TGTGCCAGCAGCTTGGGACAGGGTCTCAGCAGCTATGGCTACACCTTC
CASSLGQGLSSYGYTF
>.|TRBD1|TRBV28|TRBJ1-4
TGTGCCAGCGGCCCAGGACAGGTCCCCAAGGTGTTTTTT
CASGPGQVPKVFF
>once|TRBD1|TRBV10-3|TRBJ1-1
TGTGCCATCAGTGAAATGTCGCAGGGGGCGAGTGAAGCTTTCTTT
CAISEMSQGASEAFF
>.|TRBD1|TRBV7-3|TRBJ1-1
TGTGCCAGCAGCTCAGCCTCGGTCCGGGCCTACACAGGGGCTGAAGCTTTCTTT
CASSSASVRAYTGAEAFF
>.|.|TRBV7-2|TRBJ2-5
TGTGCCAGCAGCTTAGCGAAAGGGGTAGGAGAGACCCAGTACTTC
CASSLAKGVGETQYF
>.|.|TRBV6-1|TRBJ1-3
TGTGCCAGCAGTGAGCGGGGAGGGCCTAGCTCTGGAAACACCATATATTTT
CASSERGGPSSGNTIYF
>.|TRBD2|TRBV19|TRBJ2-4
TGTGCCAGTAGTATGCGGGGGGCCAAAAACATTCAGTACTTC
CASSMRGAKNIQYF
>.|.|TRBV7-2|TRBJ2-5
.
CASSFGPGEETQYF
>.|TRBD1|TRBV5-4|TRBJ2-1
TGTGCCAGCAGCTTATCTCGGGACAGGGCCAATGAGCAGTTCTTC
CASSLSRDRANEQFF
>.|.|TRBV10-1|TRBJ2-7
TGCGCCAGCAGTGACGCGAAAAGGGGATCCATACCCAGATTACATACCTACGAGCAGTACTTC
CASSDAKRGSIPRLHTYEQYF
>.|.|TRBV12-3/TRBV12-4|TRBJ1-2
TGTGCCAGCAGTATAGACTCCTCCTATGGCTACACCTTC
CASSIDSSYGYTF
>.|.|TRBV19|TRBJ2-2
TGTGCCAGTAGTGGCTGGGAGTCGAACACCGGGGAGCTGTTTTTT
CASSGWESNTGELFF